Below are 3 T cell receptor beta chains sequenced from a single sample in a study of cytotoxic CD8 clonotypes in ibrutinib-treated CLL listed by TCRdb under 2021. Receptor amplification or capture employed the immunoSEQ multiplex PCR assay. The immuneACCESS repertoire file appears here via TCRdb, limited to in-frame rearrangements. These files lack a portion of the clones; in checked studies, under half of the deficit traces to unresolved V genes, and the cause of the others is not known. The sample table holds tens of thousands of clones, of which 65% were seen once. Around a fifth of the sample is in the top ten clones. The time point label on this specimen signifies: around 25 months on ibrutinib. Sequencing was performed on PBMCs, taken after 24 months of ibrutinib treatment. These receptors were taken from a human donor with chronic lymphocytic leukemia.

The V call is TRBV7-8, the J call TRBJ2-1; 8 nucleotides align to TRBD2. The CDR3 consists of 14 residues. Germline loops: CDR1 SGHVS, CDR2 FQNEAQ. V lost 2 bases, J lost 8 bases, and 5 bases stayed unmatched. The CDR3, as DNA: TGTGCCAGCAGCTTAATTGGGACTAGTGATGAGCAGTTCTTC. Encoded protein: CASSLIGTSDEQFF.

This clone was counted a few times. V usage is TRBV15 and J usage is TRBJ2-3; D is perhaps TRBD1 (5 bases). This CDR3 is built from 16 residues. V was cut by 5 bases and J by 1 base, with 16 bases left in between. Germline assignment: CDR1 LNHNV and CDR2 YYDKDF (reference sequence). CDR3 DNA: TGTGCCACCAGCGGCACGTGGGGCGACCGCACAGATACGCAGTATTTT. It codes for CATSGTWGDRTDTQYF.

This clone was picked up a small number of times. The V gene is TRBV6-6, the J gene TRBJ1-1, with D unresolved. V lost 5 bases to trimming and J lost 1 base, with 8 bases between them. The germline V gene encodes CDR1 MNHNY and CDR2 SVGAGI (reference sequence). The CDR3 runs 13 residues. In nucleotides, the CDR3 is TGTGCCAGCAGTCCGGCAGCGAACACTGAAGCTTTCTTT. Amino acids: CASSPAANTEAFF.